Presented here are 30 T cell receptor beta chains from one specimen sequenced in a study of blood T cell repertoires in COVID-19. Profiled with immunoSEQ multiplex PCR; TCRdb holds only in-frame clones, not every one. The sample consists of approximately 85,000 clones, around 90% of them appearing once. Input material: peripheral blood. These receptors all come from a man aged 50 to 59 with acute or convalescent COVID-19.

The chain carries TRBV28 and TRBJ2-1; 10 nucleotides match TRBD1. This CDR3 comprises 16 residues. The V gene end was trimmed by 3 bases and the J gene end by 3 bases; junction bases not matched to a gene: 5. The germline V gene has CDR1 MDHEN and CDR2 SYDVKM. Here the CDR3 reads CASSLSGTGVYNEQFF. CDR3 nucleotides: TGTGCCAGCAGTTTGTCCGGGACAGGGGTCTACAATGAGCAGTTCTTC.

The chain carries TRBV30 and TRBJ1-5; 8 nucleotides line up with TRBD1. V lost 1 base, J lost 6 bases, and 14 bases stayed unmatched. Looked up from germline, CDR1 is GTSNPN and CDR2 is SVGIG (reference sequence). The CDR3 sequence is 17 residues long. In DNA, the CDR3 is TGTGCCTGGAGTGCAGGCAGGGGGCCGGGAGTCGGTCAGCCCCAGCATTTT. Amino acid sequence: CAWSAGRGPGVGQPQHF.

The J gene is TRBJ1-5, the V gene TRBV28; 7 bases are shared with TRBD1. This CDR3 has 20 residues. The V gene end was trimmed by 5 bases and the J gene end by 1 base; junction bases not matched to a gene: 20. The germline CDR1 and CDR2 sequences are MDHEN and SYDVKM. CDR3 DNA: TGTGCCAGCAGTCCACGCGGGAAAACAGGGGATCGCTTGAGCAATCAGCCCCAGCATTTT. Translating it yields CASSPRGKTGDRLSNQPQHF.

The chain has TRBV11-2 and TRBJ1-1, with D possibly TRBD1 on 5 matching bases. The CDR3 has 15 residues. CDR1 SGHAT and CDR2 FQNNGV come from the germline V gene. V was clipped by 3 bases and J by 1 base, with 12 bases between them. CDR3: CASSFGGRGNTEAFF. The DNA for the CDR3 is TGTGCCAGCAGCTTCGGCGGAAGGGGGAACACTGAAGCTTTCTTT. The full variable domain, its missing parts supplied by reference TRBV11-2 and TRBJ1-1, is EAGVAQSPRYKIIEKRQSVAFWCNPISGHATLYWYQQILGQGPKLLIQFQNNGVVDDSQLPKDRFSAERLKGVDSTLKIQPAKLEDSAVYLCASSFGGRGNTEAFFGQGTRLTVV.

This rearrangement joins TRBV6-6 to TRBJ1-4, with 8 bases lining up with TRBD1. Germline CDR1 is MNHNY and CDR2 is SVGAGI (reference sequence). The CDR3 runs to 13 residues. J was trimmed by 3 bases and V by 6 bases; bases with no gene match: 0. CDR3 in amino acids: CASRDRANEKLFF. CDR3 nucleotide sequence: TGTGCCAGCAGGGACAGGGCTAATGAAAAACTGTTTTTT.

V is TRBV2 and J is TRBJ2-7; weak D call: TRBD1 (5 bases). With 2 bases removed from V and 4 bases from J, the gap between germline ends came to 6 bases. This CDR3 spans 12 amino acids. Germline lookup yields CDR1 SNHLY and CDR2 FYNNEI. CDR3 protein: CASSEKGYEQYF. CDR3 nucleotides: TGTGCCAGCAGTGAAAAGGGGTACGAGCAGTACTTC.

The chain has TRBV5-4 and TRBJ2-7, with 13 bases aligning to TRBD2. The germline V gene has CDR1 SGHNT and CDR2 YYREEE (reference sequence). CDR3 length equals 14 residues. Trimming cost V 4 bases and J 6 bases; bases outside gene matches: 4. Written as DNA, the CDR3 is TGTGCCAGCAGCACCCGGACTAGCGGGAGCGAGCAGTACTTC. As protein: CASSTRTSGSEQYF.

This rearrangement joins TRBV5-6 to TRBJ1-2; the match to TRBD1 covers 7 bases. Germline V gene lookup returns CDR1 SGHDT and CDR2 YYEEEE. The V and J ends lost 0 bases and 6 bases, in that order; junction bases with no gene match: 14. The CDR3 covers 17 residues. The chain's CDR3 is CASSLALSIDREDGYTF. CDR3 DNA: TGTGCCAGCAGCTTGGCCCTATCTATAGACAGGGAGGATGGCTACACCTTC.

This chain uses TRBV19 with TRBJ2-1, with a weak D call TRBD2 (5 bases). Looked up from germline, CDR1 is LNHDA and CDR2 is SQIVND (reference sequence). Trimming removed 6 bases at V and 7 bases at J, with 19 bases between. The CDR3 loop spans 15 amino acids. In DNA form, the CDR3 reads TGTGCCAGTAGCCGTACGGACTCCAGGTTTAATGAGCAGTTCTTC. This sequence encodes CASSRTDSRFNEQFF.

This chain joins TRBV15 and TRBJ2-1; 7 bases are a match to TRBD2. With V trimmed by 0 bases and J by 3 bases, 5 bases remained unmatched. CDR3 length equals 16 residues. Germline V CDR1 and CDR2: LNHNV, YYDKDF (reference sequence). The CDR3 spells CATSRDLGEGYNEQFF. The CDR3 DNA follows: TGTGCCACCAGCAGAGATCTAGGGGAGGGCTACAATGAGCAGTTCTTC.

The chain combines TRBV4-1 with TRBJ1-6; 9 bases are a match to TRBD1. The germline gives CDR1 MGHRA, CDR2 YSYEKL. The CDR3 consists of 15 residues. Trimming took 1 base from V and 7 from J; bases not matched to a gene: 2. Here the CDR3 DNA reads TGCGCCAGCAGCCAAGGGGGGACAGGGAATTCACCCCTCCACTTT. Its translation: CASSQGGTGNSPLHF.

The chain joins TRBV5-1 to TRBJ1-1; D not certain. The CDR3 consists of 13 residues. Germline CDR1 SGHRS, CDR2 YFSETQ. With 0 bases removed from V and 3 bases from J, the gap between germline ends came to 6 bases. CDR3 amino acids: CASSLVADTEAFF. The CDR3 DNA is TGCGCCAGCAGCTTGGTCGCAGACACTGAAGCTTTCTTT.

This chain connects TRBV7-2 to TRBJ1-6; 7 bases are a match to TRBD1. Germline V gene sequence: CDR1 SGHTA, CDR2 FQGNSA. This CDR3 is built from 15 residues. V dropped 5 bases and J dropped 5; count of bases not matched to a gene: 6. CDR3 sequence reads: CASSGQVGDNSPLHF. CDR3 bases: TGTGCCAGCAGCGGACAGGTGGGAGATAATTCACCCCTCCACTTT.

The gene calls are TRBV6-5 and TRBJ1-1; 9 bases fit TRBD1. Trimming cost V 6 bases and J 11 bases; bases outside gene matches: 7. The CDR3 is made up of 12 amino acids. Germline CDR1 is MNHEY and CDR2 is SVGAGI. The CDR3 region is CASRAGQGPAFF. In nucleotides, the CDR3 is TGTGCCAGCAGAGCAGGACAGGGGCCGGCTTTCTTT.

This CDR3 reads CASSRYRASGFQETQYF. The CDR3, as DNA: TGTGCCAGCAGTAGATATAGGGCTAGCGGGTTCCAAGAGACCCAGTACTTC. This rearrangement joins TRBV28 to TRBJ2-5, with TRBD2 matching 8 bases. This CDR3 has 17 amino acids. V was clipped by 5 bases and J by 1 base; unmatched bases: 12. CDR1 MDHEN and CDR2 SYDVKM come from the germline V gene.

V is TRBV15 and J is TRBJ2-7; 9 bases align to TRBD1. V trimming: 7 bases; J trimming: 7 bases; junction bases outside the gene matches: 11. This CDR3 is built from 14 residues. From germline, CDR1 is LNHNV and CDR2 YYDKDF (reference sequence). The CDR3 region is CATTQGQGKEEQYF. DNA of the CDR3: TGTGCCACCACCCAGGGACAGGGTAAAGAAGAGCAGTACTTC.

This clone was counted between two and nine times. The chain uses TRBV15 and TRBJ1-5; the D gene is possibly TRBD1 (6 bases). The germline gives CDR1 LNHNV, CDR2 YYDKDF (reference sequence). The CDR3 runs 16 residues. V was trimmed by 0 bases and J by 7 bases, leaving 16 bases between them. CDR3 sequence: CATSRDWSGQGQPQHF. The CDR3 bases are TGTGCCACCAGCAGAGATTGGTCAGGGCAGGGGCAGCCCCAGCATTTT.

This clone has just one count. CDR3 in amino acids: CASSDRGRTEKLFF. DNA of the CDR3: TGTGCCAGCAGTGACAGGGGTCGAACGGAAAAACTGTTTTTT. The chain combines TRBV28 with TRBJ1-4, with 8 bases identical to TRBD1. V gave up 5 bases and J gave up 8 bases; unmatched junction bases: 7. CDR3 length: 14 amino acids. Germline V gene lookup returns CDR1 MDHEN and CDR2 SYDVKM.

The V gene is TRBV11-2, the J gene TRBJ2-7, with D maybe TRBD2 (6 bases). Germline values: CDR1 SGHAT, CDR2 FQNNGV. Trimming took off 0 bases at V and 2 bases at J, with 11 bases between the two ends. CDR3 size: 15 residues. DNA for the CDR3: TGTGCCAGCAGCTTAGATGGGCGGGGTCCCTACGAGCAGTACGTC. This codes for CASSLDGRGPYEQYV.

In this sample, this clone turned up a few times. V gene TRBV5-5 combines with J gene TRBJ2-7; a weak D match, TRBD2 (6 bases). The CDR3 has 15 residues. Germline CDR1 and CDR2: SGHKS and YYEKEE (reference sequence). V was shortened by 1 base and J by 2 bases, with 13 bases between the two germline ends. This chain's CDR3 is CASSLRGTETYEQYV. The DNA for the CDR3 is TGTGCCAGCAGCTTGCGGGGGACCGAGACCTACGAGCAGTACGTC.

The V and J genes are TRBV7-9 and TRBJ1-3; D perhaps matches TRBD1 (5 bases). This CDR3 spans 15 amino acids. V lost 4 bases and J 0 bases, leaving 10 bases between the germline ends. Germline lookup yields CDR1 SEHNR and CDR2 FQNEAQ (reference sequence). DNA of the CDR3: TGTGCCAGCAGCTGGCAGGGTATCTCTGGAAACACCATATATTTT. Its translation is CASSWQGISGNTIYF.

This clone was observed a few times. The chain links TRBV5-4 to TRBJ2-7, with 9 bases lining up with TRBD1. The CDR3 consists of 15 residues. CDR1 is SGHNT, CDR2 YYREEE, per germline (reference sequence). Trimming took 0 bases from V and 5 from J; bases not matched to a gene: 6. This chain's CDR3 is CASSLVGTGSNEQYF. The CDR3 DNA sequence: TGTGCCAGCAGCTTGGTGGGGACAGGGAGCAACGAGCAGTACTTC. The variable domain in full, with the rest retrieved from reference TRBV5-4 and TRBJ2-7, is ETGVTQSPTHLIKTRGQQVTLRCSSQSGHNTVSWYQQALGQGPQFIFQYYREEENGRGNFPPRFSGLQFPNYSSELNVNALELDDSALYLCASSLVGTGSNEQYFGPGTRLTVT.

V and J are TRBV19 and TRBJ2-1; 10 bases align to TRBD2. The CDR3 loop spans 16 amino acids. V lost 4 bases and J lost 7; bases outside the gene matches: 10. Germline CDR1 LNHDA, CDR2 SQIVND (reference sequence). In DNA form, the CDR3 reads TGTGCCAGTAGTAGGACCGGGACTAGCGAGGGGAATGAGCAGTTCTTC. This translates into CASSRTGTSEGNEQFF.

This rearrangement joins TRBV6-5 to TRBJ1-4, with D hard to call. V lost 6 bases and J lost 4, with 9 bases in between. This CDR3 comprises 13 residues. The germline gives CDR1 MNHEY, CDR2 SVGAGI. CDR3 nucleotides: TGTGCCAGCAGCCAAACTAGTAATGAAAAACTGTTTTTT. Its protein is CASSQTSNEKLFF.

This chain connects TRBV9 to TRBJ1-2; 9 nucleotides line up with TRBD1. CDR3 length: 14 residues. Germline-derived CDR1 and CDR2 are SGDLS and YYNGEE. Trimming took 4 bases from V and 8 from J; bases not matched to a gene: 9. The CDR3 sequence: CASSPVATGGGYTF. The CDR3 bases are TGTGCCAGCAGCCCCGTCGCGACAGGGGGAGGCTACACCTTC. The entire variable domain, with the rest obtained from reference TRBV9 and TRBJ1-2, is as follows: DSGVTQTPKHLITATGQRVTLRCSPRSGDLSVYWYQQSLDQGLQFLIQYYNGEERAKGNILERFSAQQFPDLHSELNLSSLELGDSALYFCASSPVATGGGYTFGSGTRLTVV.

The CDR3 DNA is TGTGCCAGCAGCTCTTGGGACAGGCCTAACTATGGCTACACCTTC. It translates to CASSSWDRPNYGYTF. The rearrangement joins TRBV3-1 (or the pseudogene TRBV3-2) to TRBJ1-2, with TRBD1 identical over 8 bases. From germline, CDR1 is LGHDT and CDR2 YNNKEL (reference sequence). The CDR3 spans 15 residues. The V and J ends lost 5 bases and 0 bases, in that order; junction bases with no gene match: 5.

The chain recombines TRBV27 with TRBJ2-3; tentative D call: TRBD2 (7 bases). Between the trimmed V and J ends, which lost 6 bases and 2 bases, there was a span of 9 bases. The germline V gene has CDR1 MNHEY and CDR2 SMNVEV (reference sequence). CDR3 length equals 13 residues. Written as DNA, the CDR3 is TGTGCCAGCAGCGGGGGGCCCACAGATACGCAGTATTTT. Its translation is CASSGGPTDTQYF.

V gene TRBV7-2 combines with J gene TRBJ1-6; 7 bases match TRBD1. Per germline, CDR1 SGHTA and CDR2 FQGNSA. The CDR3 covers 16 residues. Trimming took 5 bases from V and 8 from J; bases not matched to a gene: 12. This CDR3 reads CASSPVTGTDDSPLHF. The CDR3 DNA is TGTGCCAGCAGCCCCGTTACCGGGACAGATGATTCACCCCTCCACTTT. The whole variable domain, remainder taken from reference TRBV7-2 and TRBJ1-6, is GAGVSQSPSNKVTEKGKDVELRCDPISGHTALYWYRQSLGQGLEFLIYFQGNSAPDKSGLPSDRFSAERTGGSVSTLTIQRTQQEDSAVYLCASSPVTGTDDSPLHFGNGTRLTVT.

The J gene is TRBJ1-6, the V gene TRBV7-9; 9 nucleotides agree with TRBD1. The trim removed 6 bases at V and 8 bases at J, leaving 2 bases unmatched. The germline V gene encodes CDR1 SEHNR and CDR2 FQNEAQ (reference sequence). The CDR3 has 13 amino acids. The CDR3 DNA reads TGTGCCAGCAGAACAGGGGGCGATTCACCCCTCCACTTT. Amino acids: CASRTGGDSPLHF.

The chain uses TRBV3-1 (or the pseudogene TRBV3-2) and TRBJ2-5, with D uncertain. Germline CDR1 is LGHDT and CDR2 is YNNKEL (reference sequence). This CDR3 spans 14 amino acids. Trimming removed 9 bases at V and 5 bases at J, with 19 bases between. Here the CDR3 reads CASQPSPAGETQYF. CDR3 in DNA: TGTGCCAGTCAGCCCTCTCCCGCCGGGGAGACCCAGTACTTC.